These T cell receptor beta chains were read from a single sample in a study of CD8 T cells in ankylosing spondylitis. In TCRdb, the 5' RACE reads were re-called with MiXCR into one record per CDR3 protein. The table includes under 250,000 distinct CDR3 sequences, roughly 32% detected once. Material for sequencing was blood, either unsorted or a sorted T cell fraction (not recorded which). All receptors derive from a male donor with ankylosing spondylitis or in good health (not recorded which). CDR3s include the opening cysteine and the closing phenylalanine or tryptophan. D genes are given only for firm matches. A clone size is listed for some rows: how often the clone was seen (once, few, many), or a class if it is expanded.

clone size,V gene,D gene,J gene,CDR3 DNA,CDR3 protein
few,TRBV27,TRBD1,TRBJ2-7,TGTGCCAGCAGTCCCACCCCACCGGGACAGGGGTCCTACGAGCAGTACTTC,CASSPTPPGQGSYEQYF
few,TRBV20-1,.,TRBJ2-7,TGCAGTGCTACGGAGGGAAGCTCCTACGAGCAGTACTTC,CSATEGSSYEQYF
.,TRBV12-3/TRBV12-4,.,TRBJ2-1,TGTGCCAGCAGTTTGATTGGGGAGGATGAGCAGTTCTTC,CASSLIGEDEQFF
few,TRBV5-6,.,TRBJ1-5,TGTGCCAGCAGCTTGAGAAACGGCAATCAGCCCCAGCATTTT,CASSLRNGNQPQHF
few,TRBV7-6,.,TRBJ2-7,TGTGCCAGCAGCTTAGTAAGAGGGGCTTACGAGCAGTACTTC,CASSLVRGAYEQYF
.,TRBV27,.,TRBJ2-7,TGTGCCAGCAGTATCGGAAGCTCCTACGAGCAGTACTTC,CASSIGSSYEQYF
.,TRBV27,.,TRBJ1-1,TGTGCCACCCTCGGGGCGAACACTGAAGCTTTCTTT,CATLGANTEAFF
few,TRBV29-1,TRBD1,TRBJ2-7,TGCAGCGTTGGGGGCAGGGGGTCTGACGAGCAGTACTTC,CSVGGRGSDEQYF
.,TRBV20-1,.,TRBJ2-7,TGCAGTGCGTCGGGGGACGCGGACGGCCTTTACGAGCAGTACTTC,CSASGDADGLYEQYF
.,TRBV5-6,.,TRBJ2-7,TGTGCCAGCAGCTGGCGTGGGGGCAACTCCTACGAGCAGTACTTC,CASSWRGGNSYEQYF
.,TRBV5-5,TRBD1,TRBJ1-1,TGTGCCAGCAGCGCACAGGGGGAGGTCACTGAAGCTTTCTTT,CASSAQGEVTEAFF
.,TRBV9,.,TRBJ2-3,TGTGCCAGCAGCGTAGGCGTGACGGGCACAGATACGCAGTATTTT,CASSVGVTGTDTQYF
.,TRBV6-5,TRBD2,TRBJ2-3,TGTGCCAGCAGTTACGGGCTAGCGGCTAGCACAGATACGCAGTATTTT,CASSYGLAASTDTQYF
.,TRBV27,TRBD1,TRBJ2-7,TGTGCCAGCAGTTTATTGACAGGGCCCTCCTACGAGCAGTACTTC,CASSLLTGPSYEQYF
.,TRBV6-1,TRBD2,TRBJ2-3,TGTGCCAGCAGTGACCCCTCACTAGCGGACCAAGATACGCAGTATTTT,CASSDPSLADQDTQYF
.,TRBV20-1,.,TRBJ1-1,TGCAGTGCTAATAGATATGGGTCGGCTTTCTTT,CSANRYGSAFF
few,TRBV6-4,TRBD2,TRBJ2-3,TGTGCCAGCAGTGACTCTGGGGGGGGGAGCACAGATACGCAGTATTTT,CASSDSGGGSTDTQYF
many,TRBV29-1,.,TRBJ2-3,TGCAGCGTGGTTGGAGGGGGGGGCCCGGAGGATACGCAGTATTTT,CSVVGGGGPEDTQYF
.,TRBV12-3/TRBV12-4,TRBD2,TRBJ2-5,TGTGCCAGCAGTACGGAGCGGGGGGCTCAAGAGACCCAGTACTTC,CASSTERGAQETQYF
.,TRBV27,TRBD2,TRBJ2-1,TGTGCCAGCAGTTTATGGGGGGTAGCGGGGTACTCCTACAATGAGCAGTTCTTC,CASSLWGVAGYSYNEQFF
.,TRBV21-1,.,TRBJ1-2,TGTGCCAGCAGCGGGCCCGGGACAGGGAAGGACTATGGCTACACCTTC,CASSGPGTGKDYGYTF
.,TRBV9,.,TRBJ2-1,TGTGCCAGCAGCGTCCAGCGCAATGAGCAGTTCTTC,CASSVQRNEQFF
few,TRBV12-3/TRBV12-4,.,TRBJ1-5,TGTGCCAGCAGTTTAGGCATGGAGCCCCAGCATTTT,CASSLGMEPQHF
few,TRBV20-1,.,TRBJ2-3,TGCAGTGCTAGGGACATCCTCGCCACAGATACGCAGTATTTT,CSARDILATDTQYF
.,TRBV5-1,.,TRBJ1-1,TGCGCCAGCAGCTTGGCCCGGGATAGAGGGGACACTGAAGCTTTCTTT,CASSLARDRGDTEAFF
.,TRBV10-3,.,TRBJ2-3,TGTGCCATCAGTGAGTGGTTCCTCACAGATACGCAGTATTTT,CAISEWFLTDTQYF
.,TRBV7-2,.,TRBJ2-3,TGTGCCAGCAGCCTGGGACTCGACCCAGATACGCAGTATTTT,CASSLGLDPDTQYF
once,TRBV5-6,.,TRBJ2-3,TGTGCCAGCAGCTTGATACTAGCTGGCCTCTCGCAGTATTTT,CASSLILAGLSQYF
.,TRBV18,.,TRBJ2-3,TGTGCCAGCTCACCACGGGGCGATACAGATACGCAGTATTTT,CASSPRGDTDTQYF
few,TRBV10-3,.,TRBJ2-3,TGTGCCATCAGTGAGCCAAGCTCCCCCGCCTCGAGGGTAGATACGCAGTATTTT,CAISEPSSPASRVDTQYF
few,TRBV12-3/TRBV12-4,.,TRBJ2-3,TGTGCCAGCAGTCGCCTCCGGGGTATCGCAGATACGCAGTATTTT,CASSRLRGIADTQYF
.,TRBV5-6,TRBD1,TRBJ2-7,TGTGCCAGCAGCTTGGGCCCGCCGGGACAGGCTTCCATTCTCCGCTACGAGCAGTACTTC,CASSLGPPGQASILRYEQYF
few,TRBV29-1,.,TRBJ2-5,TGCAGCGTTGAAGACCCCATCACGGGATACCAAGAGACCCAGTACTTC,CSVEDPITGYQETQYF
.,TRBV7-3,.,TRBJ1-1,TGTGCCAGCAGCTTAATCATTGGGGACCGTTCGGAAGCTTTCTTT,CASSLIIGDRSEAFF
.,TRBV27,TRBD2,TRBJ2-3,TGTGCCAGCAGTCTGACGGGGGGGGTCACAGATACGCAGTATTTT,CASSLTGGVTDTQYF
few,TRBV6-1,TRBD1,TRBJ1-5,TGTGCCAGCAGTCCCGGGACAGGGGTTTGGCGCAATCAGCCCCAGCATTTT,CASSPGTGVWRNQPQHF
.,TRBV10-3,.,TRBJ1-3,TGTGCCATCAGCGCCCCCGGAGCCTCGGGAAACACCATATATTTT,CAISAPGASGNTIYF
few,TRBV7-2,.,TRBJ2-7,TGTGCCAGCAGTTTAGACAGAGTCAAAACCTACGAGCAGTACTTC,CASSLDRVKTYEQYF
few,TRBV6-4,.,TRBJ2-2,TGTGCCAGCCAAAACAGCTCGAACACCGGGGAGCTGTTTTTT,CASQNSSNTGELFF
few,TRBV5-4,TRBD2,TRBJ2-1,TGTGCCAGCAGCTCGATTCGACTAGCGGGGACTCCAAGCTCCTACAATGAGCAGTTCTTC,CASSSIRLAGTPSSYNEQFF
few,TRBV12-3/TRBV12-4,.,TRBJ1-1,TGTGCCAGCAGTGCCGGGGGGGGAACTGAAGCTTTCTTT,CASSAGGGTEAFF
.,TRBV12-3/TRBV12-4,.,TRBJ1-2,TGTGCCAGCAGGAGCATAGAGGGATCCTACACCTTC,CASRSIEGSYTF
few,TRBV14,.,TRBJ2-5,TGTGCCAGCAGCCAAGTTGGTCGGGCCCAAGAGACCCAGTACTTC,CASSQVGRAQETQYF
.,TRBV6-1,TRBD1,TRBJ1-2,TGTGCCAGCAGCCCGACAGGGACTAACTATGGCTACACCTTC,CASSPTGTNYGYTF